The rows below give T cell receptor beta chains drawn from one sample of a study of T cells in Graves' hyperthyroidism and ophthalmopathy. Each CDR3 protein gets one entry after TCRdb re-called the multiplex PCR reads with MiXCR. The sample yields roughly 300,000 distinct CDR3 sequences, 25% to 30% seen once. The sequencing input was blood. Source of these receptors: a man in his forties with Graves' hyperthyroidism that later progressed to Graves' ophthalmopathy. Each CDR3 is given with its conserved first and last residue. D genes are given only for firm matches. Expanded clones are given a class, and other clones once, few, many or no size at all.

v_call	d_call	j_call	clone_size	cdr3_nt	cdr3_aa
TRBV5-1	NA	TRBJ1-1	few	TGCGCCAGCAGCTTGGAAGGGAAGGCTTTCTTT	CASSLEGKAFF
TRBV19	NA	TRBJ2-7	NA	TGTGCCAGTAGTATAGAGGGACGGGGTTCCTACGAGCAGTACTTC	CASSIEGRGSYEQYF
TRBV12-5	NA	TRBJ1-1	many	TGTGCTAGTGGTTCAGGGCCTCGGGAAGCTTTCTTT	CASGSGPREAFF
TRBV9	NA	TRBJ1-1	many	TGTGCCAGCAGCGTAGGTAGAGAAGGCACTGAAGCTTTCTTT	CASSVGREGTEAFF
TRBV3-1	NA	TRBJ1-1	many	TGTGCCAGCAGCCAAGATATCCCTCGGCAGGAAGCCACTGAAGCTTTCTTT	CASSQDIPRQEATEAFF
TRBV29-1	TRBD2	TRBJ2-7	many	TGCAGCGTCCTCAGCGGGGGTCCCCACGAGCAGTACTTC	CSVLSGGPHEQYF
TRBV2	TRBD1	TRBJ1-2	NA	TGTGCCAGCAGTGGCGGACAGGGTGTCGGCTACACCTTC	CASSGGQGVGYTF
TRBV20-1	TRBD2	TRBJ2-7	many	TGCAGTGCTTACACCGGGACTAGCGGGAGAGGTTACGAGCAGTACTTC	CSAYTGTSGRGYEQYF
TRBV13	TRBD1	TRBJ2-7	many	TGTGCCAGCAGCGACGGACAGGGGACCGACGAGCAGTACTTC	CASSDGQGTDEQYF
TRBV5-5	TRBD2	TRBJ2-2	many	TGTGCCAGCAGCTTGAAGCGGGAGTTCCCCGGGGAGCTGTCTTTT	CASSLKREFPGELSF
TRBV24-1	NA	TRBJ2-5	many	TGTGCCACCAGTGCTAGAAGTTGGCAAGAGACCCAGTACTTC	CATSARSWQETQYF
TRBV27	TRBD1	TRBJ2-5	NA	TGTGCCAGCAGTCATACCGGGACAGGGTATCAAGAGACCCAGTACTTC	CASSHTGTGYQETQYF
TRBV10-1	TRBD1	TRBJ2-2	NA	TGCGCCAGCAGCCCGGGACAGGACACCGGGGAGCTGTTTTTT	CASSPGQDTGELFF
TRBV3-1	TRBD1	TRBJ2-5	NA	TGTGCCAGCAGCGCTAAAAGGTACAGGGGCTGGATGGAGACCCAGTACTTC	CASSAKRYRGWMETQYF
TRBV7-2	NA	TRBJ2-7	NA	TGTGCCAGCAGCTTAGCGGGGGTGAATCCCGAGCAGTACTTC	CASSLAGVNPEQYF
TRBV6-1	NA	TRBJ1-5	many	TGTGCCAGCAGAGGCCACAGCTATAGCAATCAGCCCCAGCATTTT	CASRGHSYSNQPQHF
TRBV18	NA	TRBJ1-1	many	TGTGCCAGCTCACCTAAGGCGCTAGACAGGTTTGAAGCTTTCTTT	CASSPKALDRFEAFF
TRBV7-8	NA	TRBJ1-2	many	TGTGCCAGCAGCTTGGGTTCTCGCTTATACAGAACCCCCTACACCTTC	CASSLGSRLYRTPYTF
TRBV6-2/TRBV6-3	NA	TRBJ2-7	NA	TGTGCCAGCAGTCGACCAGCCACCGACGAGCAGTACTTC	CASSRPATDEQYF
TRBV19	NA	TRBJ1-5	many	TGTGCCAGTAGTGCCAACTATCAGCCCCAGCATTTT	CASSANYQPQHF
TRBV20-1	NA	TRBJ1-1	few	TGCAGTGCCAAAACTCAGGTGGTGAGCGCTGAAGCTTTCTTT	CSAKTQVVSAEAFF
TRBV28	NA	TRBJ2-5	NA	TGTGCCAGCAGACATCAGGGGCGGGGAGAGACCCAGTACTTC	CASRHQGRGETQYF
TRBV12-3/TRBV12-4	TRBD1	TRBJ2-7	few	TGTGCCAGCAGTTTGGGGACAGGGAGGTACGAGCAGTACTTC	CASSLGTGRYEQYF
TRBV11-2	NA	TRBJ2-7	many	TGTGCCAGCAGCGGACAGCGGAGCTCCTACGAGCAGTACTTC	CASSGQRSSYEQYF
TRBV19	NA	TRBJ1-5	many	TGTGCCAGTAGTTCAGGGAAGAGAAGCAATCAGCCCCAGCATTTT	CASSSGKRSNQPQHF
TRBV5-1	NA	TRBJ2-7	NA	TGCGCCAGCAGCGACAGTAACTCCTACGAGCAGTACTTC	CASSDSNSYEQYF
TRBV7-3	TRBD2	TRBJ2-2	NA	TGTGCCAGCAAAAGAGCGGGAGGGCCTTTCACCGGGGAGCTGTTTTTT	CASKRAGGPFTGELFF
TRBV2	NA	TRBJ2-7	many	TGTGCCAGCAGTGACAGGGGTTACGAGCAGTACTTC	CASSDRGYEQYF
TRBV6-5	TRBD1	TRBJ2-7	few	TGTGCCAGCAGTTTTGGGACAGGGGCGCGTGAGCAGTACTTC	CASSFGTGAREQYF
TRBV12-3/TRBV12-4	NA	TRBJ1-2	many	TGTGCCAGCAGTTTCCAGGCACGGCGGGGGTATGGCTACACCTTC	CASSFQARRGYGYTF
TRBV12-3/TRBV12-4	TRBD1	TRBJ1-2	NA	TGTGCCAGCAGCCCCGACAGGGGGCGCGTATATGGCTACACCTTC	CASSPDRGRVYGYTF
TRBV7-3	TRBD1	TRBJ1-1	many	TGTGCCAGCAGCCCAAAGGCGGGGGCCGGGACAGGGGCGACTGAAGCTTTCTTT	CASSPKAGAGTGATEAFF
TRBV6-1	TRBD1	TRBJ1-3	many	TGTGCCAGCAGCCCGCACAGGGGCCCTGGAAACACCATATATTTT	CASSPHRGPGNTIYF
TRBV6-5	TRBD1	TRBJ1-2	many	TGTGCCAGCAGACAGGGGGCCGGTGGCTACACCTTC	CASRQGAGGYTF
TRBV28	NA	TRBJ1-1	NA	TGTGCCAGCAGTTGGCGGGGGGGTATGAACACTGAAGCTTTCTTT	CASSWRGGMNTEAFF
TRBV20-1	TRBD1	TRBJ2-7	once	TGCAGTGCTAACCGGGACAGTTTGACGAGCTCCTACGAGCAGTACTTC	CSANRDSLTSSYEQYF
TRBV4-1	TRBD2	TRBJ2-3	many	TGCGCCAGCAGCCGAACCACTAGCGGTGGCACAGATACGCAGTATTTT	CASSRTTSGGTDTQYF
TRBV9	TRBD2	TRBJ2-1	many	TGTGCCAGCAGCGGAAGCGGGGTCGAAAGCTCCTACAATGAGCAGTTCTTC	CASSGSGVESSYNEQFF
TRBV11-3	NA	TRBJ1-1	many	TGTGCCAGCAGCACCGGTCGGGGCAGCACTGAAGCTTTCTTT	CASSTGRGSTEAFF
TRBV6-1	TRBD1	TRBJ2-7	NA	TGTGCCAGCAGTGGGGAGGACAGGGGGCCAGGCGAGCAGTACTTC	CASSGEDRGPGEQYF
TRBV6-1	NA	TRBJ1-5	many	TGTGCCAGCAGGGAGATACCTCCCATTAGCAATCAGCCCCAGCATTTT	CASREIPPISNQPQHF
TRBV28	NA	TRBJ2-2	many	TGTGCCAGCAGTTTGATAGAAGGTAGCGGGGAGCTGTTTTTT	CASSLIEGSGELFF
TRBV28	TRBD1	TRBJ2-5	few	TGTGCCAGCAGTTTGACAGGGGACGGGACCCAGTACTTC	CASSLTGDGTQYF
TRBV5-5	NA	TRBJ2-5	many	TGTGCCAGCAGCTTGGTGGCAGAAATGGAGACCCAGTACTTC	CASSLVAEMETQYF
TRBV29-1	NA	TRBJ2-7	many	TGCAGCGTTCGGGCAGGGGTACAGCGGGGACGCTCCTACGAGCAGTACTTC	CSVRAGVQRGRSYEQYF
TRBV6-2/TRBV6-3	NA	TRBJ2-2	NA	TGTGCCAGCAGTTACTCAAAAAGAGTGAACACCGGGGAGCTGTTTTTT	CASSYSKRVNTGELFF
TRBV9	NA	TRBJ1-1	many	TGTGCCAGCAGTACCATGAACACTGAAGCTTTCTTT	CASSTMNTEAFF
TRBV9	NA	TRBJ2-7	many	TGTGCCAGCGCCCCCCAGGACTACTCCTACGAGCAGTACTTC	CASAPQDYSYEQYF